One sample yielded the 27 T cell receptor beta chains listed below, sequenced in a study of cytomegalovirus exposure and HLA in healthy donors. Use of 60 Vbeta and 13 Jbeta primers characterized the PCR. Clones were read by immunoSEQ multiplex PCR, and TCRdb kept only the in-frame ones, dropping some. Its table records about 44,000 clones. Sequencing input: PBMCs. The receptors stem from a male donor in good health and CMV-seronegative.

This chain connects TRBV9 to TRBJ2-3; 9 bases line up with TRBD1. The CDR3 covers 17 residues. The ends lost 4 bases at V and 1 base at J; junction bases unmatched: 10. The germline CDR1 and CDR2 sequences are SGDLS and YYNGEE. CDR3 coding DNA: TGTGCCAGCAGCCCGACATATAGGACAGGGGGCACAGATACGCAGTATTTT. This codes for CASSPTYRTGGTDTQYF. Drawing the rest from reference TRBV9 and TRBJ2-3, the complete variable domain is DSGVTQTPKHLITATGQRVTLRCSPRSGDLSVYWYQQSLDQGLQFLIQYYNGEERAKGNILERFSAQQFPDLHSELNLSSLELGDSALYFCASSPTYRTGGTDTQYFGPGTRLTVL.

With regard to this clone: One junction end does not reproduce the germline sequence, and a read error may be involved. The chain couples TRBV7-7 to TRBJ2-1; D is perhaps TRBD2 (7 bases). Per the germline V gene, CDR1 is SSHAT and CDR2 is FNYEAQ (reference sequence). CDR3 length equals 16 residues. This CDR3 is CASSSSGGGSGYEQFF. CDR3 sequence (DNA): TGTGCTAGCAGCTCGAGTGGGGGCGGGAGTGGCTATGAGCAGTTCTTC.

V and J are TRBV30 and TRBJ2-7, with D possibly TRBD2 on 7 matching bases. This CDR3 contains 18 residues. CDR1 is GTSNPN and CDR2 is SVGIG in the germline V gene (reference sequence). With 3 bases removed from V and 2 bases from J, the gap between germline ends came to 26 bases. The CDR3 coding sequence is TGTGCCTGGAGCCCTTGGGAGGGGGGCCAGGGGTACGCCTACGAGCAGTACTTC. As protein: CAWSPWEGGQGYAYEQYF.

The chain combines TRBV5-5 with TRBJ1-2, with 7 bases that match TRBD1. The CDR3 is 15 residues long. Germline CDR1 reads SGHKS; CDR2 reads YYEKEE (reference sequence). Losses at the gene ends were 0 bases for V and 0 bases for J; bases not matched to a gene: 2. DNA for the CDR3: TGTGCCAGCAGCTTGGATGGGACAGCTAACTATGGCTACACCTTC. It encodes CASSLDGTANYGYTF.

This rearrangement joins TRBV7-9 to TRBJ2-3; D is perhaps TRBD1 (6 bases). The CDR3 length is 16 residues. The V end lost 5 bases, the J end lost 1 base, and 16 bases lay between the germline ends. CDR1 and CDR2 (germline): SEHNR, FQNEAQ (reference sequence). The CDR3 region has the DNA TGTGCCAGCAGCGAGGGGGTAGCGCTCGGCACAGATACGCAGTATTTT. Its protein product is CASSEGVALGTDTQYF.

The rearrangement uses TRBV27 and TRBJ2-3; no firm D call. The ends were cut back, 5 bases at V and 2 bases at J, with 5 bases in the middle. Per germline, CDR1 MNHEY and CDR2 SMNVEV (reference sequence). CDR3 length: 12 residues. The CDR3, as DNA: TGTGCCAGCAGTCGAGACACAGATACGCAGTATTTT. Amino acids: CASSRDTDTQYF.

The chain uses TRBV18 and TRBJ2-7, with TRBD1 as a possible D gene (6 bases). V was cut by 2 bases and J by 4 bases, with 15 bases left in between. The V gene's germline CDR1 is KGHSH and CDR2 LQKENI. The CDR3 totals 15 residues. The CDR3 reads CASSPSGTRGYEQYF. As DNA, the CDR3 is TGTGCCAGCTCACCATCCGGGACACGCGGATACGAGCAGTACTTC.

The chain couples TRBV11-2 to TRBJ2-1; D ambiguous. V lost 4 bases, J lost 6 bases, and 7 bases lay in between. Germline V gene sequence: CDR1 SGHAT, CDR2 FQNNGV. The length of the CDR3 is 12 residues. CDR3 nucleotide sequence: TGTGCCAGCAGCTCCTTAGTCAATGAGCAGTTCTTC. Protein: CASSSLVNEQFF. The complete variable domain, with remaining parts taken from reference TRBV11-2 and TRBJ2-1, reads EAGVAQSPRYKIIEKRQSVAFWCNPISGHATLYWYQQILGQGPKLLIQFQNNGVVDDSQLPKDRFSAERLKGVDSTLKIQPAKLEDSAVYLCASSSLVNEQFFGPGTRLTVL.

V and J are TRBV28 and TRBJ1-2; D gene uncertain. Trimming stripped 10 bases from V and 4 bases from J, with 7 bases between. This CDR3 has 10 residues. The germline CDR1 and CDR2 sequences are MDHEN and SYDVKM. The CDR3 bases are TGTGCCACGGGTAGCTATGGCTACACCTTC. This encodes CATGSYGYTF.

This chain joins TRBV6-5 and TRBJ1-4; D unclear. CDR3 length equals 13 residues. Germline V gene lookup returns CDR1 MNHEY and CDR2 SVGAGI. Trimming shortened V by 10 bases and J by 3 bases, and 12 bases separated the two germline ends. CDR3 coding DNA: TGTGCCACTTCCAGGAAGCCTAATGAAAAACTGTTTTTT. This translates into CATSRKPNEKLFF.

Concerning this clone: One end of the junction is discordant with germline, which a read error may explain. This sample includes further DNA sequences coding for the same CDR3. This chain links TRBV11-3 with TRBJ1-1, with D hard to call. Germline assignment: CDR1 SGHNT and CDR2 YENEEA. The CDR3 contains 15 residues. The CDR3 loop is CASSLGPLMNTEAFF. The CDR3 nucleotides read TGCGCCAGCAGCTTAGGCCCACTAATGAACACTGAAGCTTTCTTT.

The chain employs TRBV5-4 and TRBJ1-2; the D gene is possibly TRBD1 (6 bases). Germline-derived CDR1 and CDR2 are SGHNT and YYREEE (reference sequence). The CDR3 contains 15 residues. Trimming removed 4 bases from V and 4 bases from J, with 17 bases in between. The CDR3 bases are TGTGCCAGCAGCCCCCGCCGGGGGGCGGGCTATGGCTACACCTTC. As protein: CASSPRRGAGYGYTF.

The chain carries TRBV6-1 and TRBJ1-5; D remains unclear. The V end was cut by 3 bases, the J end by 3 bases, with 12 bases between. CDR1 and CDR2 (germline): MNHNS, SASEGT. The CDR3 contains 15 residues. The chain's CDR3 is CASSEVGRNNQPQHF. The CDR3 bases are TGTGCCAGCAGTGAGGTTGGCAGAAACAATCAGCCCCAGCATTTT.

The J gene is TRBJ2-3, the V gene TRBV5-6; 8 bases are a match to TRBD2. This CDR3 has 15 amino acids. Germline CDR1 reads SGHDT; CDR2 reads YYEEEE. With V trimmed by 3 bases and J by 3 bases, 6 bases remained unmatched. Written as DNA, the CDR3 is TGTGCCAGCAGCTCCGTCGGCGGGGGGACAGATACGCAGTATTTT. It encodes CASSSVGGGTDTQYF.

The chain employs TRBV11-2 and TRBJ2-2, with D perhaps TRBD2 (6 bases). Trimming pared 4 bases from V and 4 bases from J, leaving 13 bases between. Germline V gene lookup returns CDR1 SGHAT and CDR2 FQNNGV. The CDR3 contains 15 residues. The CDR3 loop reads CASSSGLWGTGELFF. CDR3 nucleotides: TGTGCCAGCAGCTCGGGACTGTGGGGCACCGGGGAGCTGTTTTTT.

The chain uses TRBV4-1 and TRBJ2-7; 13 bases line up with TRBD2. Per the germline V gene, CDR1 is MGHRA and CDR2 is YSYEKL. The CDR3 spans 17 residues. V lost 1 base, J lost 2 bases, and 5 bases stayed unmatched. The CDR3 nucleotides read TGCGCCAGCAGCCAAGGGACTAGCGGGAGAACCACCTACGAGCAGTACTTC. It encodes CASSQGTSGRTTYEQYF.

J is TRBJ1-2 and V is TRBV11-2; the D gene is possibly TRBD1 (6 bases). V was trimmed by 9 bases and J by 2 bases, leaving 16 bases between them. CDR3 length equals 14 residues. The germline gives CDR1 SGHAT, CDR2 FQNNGV. As DNA, the CDR3 is TGTGCCAGTCGGGGACATTTTACCAACTATGGCTACACCTTC. This gives the protein CASRGHFTNYGYTF. Complete variable domain (other parts from reference TRBV11-2 and TRBJ1-2): EAGVAQSPRYKIIEKRQSVAFWCNPISGHATLYWYQQILGQGPKLLIQFQNNGVVDDSQLPKDRFSAERLKGVDSTLKIQPAKLEDSAVYLCASRGHFTNYGYTFGSGTRLTVV.

The CDR3 sequence: CSVVGQLNTEAFF. Written as DNA, the CDR3 is TGCAGCGTTGTGGGACAGTTGAACACTGAAGCTTTCTTT. The chain is built from TRBV29-1 and TRBJ1-1; 7 bases agree with TRBD1. The junction had 2 bases not matched to a gene; V was cut back by 4 bases and J by 0 bases. This CDR3 region has 13 residues. Germline V gene lookup returns CDR1 SQVTM and CDR2 ANQGSEA. The variable domain in full, with the rest retrieved from reference TRBV29-1 and TRBJ1-1, is SAVISQKPSRDICQRGTSLTIQCQVDSQVTMMFWYRQQPGQSLTLIATANQGSEATYESGFVIDKFPISRPNLTFSTLTVSNMSPEDSSIYLCSVVGQLNTEAFFGQGTRLTVV.

This rearrangement joins TRBV5-4 to TRBJ2-3; the match to TRBD2 covers 8 bases. The V and J ends lost 4 bases and 5 bases, in that order; junction bases with no gene match: 6. CDR3 length equals 14 residues. The germline CDR1 and CDR2 sequences are SGHNT and YYREEE (reference sequence). CDR3 coding DNA: TGTGCCAGCAGCACCGGGGGGGCCAAAGATACGCAGTATTTT. Its translation is CASSTGGAKDTQYF. Using reference TRBV5-4 and TRBJ2-3 for the parts outside the CDR3, the full variable domain is ETGVTQSPTHLIKTRGQQVTLRCSSQSGHNTVSWYQQALGQGPQFIFQYYREEENGRGNFPPRFSGLQFPNYSSELNVNALELDDSALYLCASSTGGAKDTQYFGPGTRLTVL.

The genes are TRBV28 and TRBJ2-1; no clear D gene. Trimming removed 3 bases at V and 10 bases at J, with 10 bases between. The CDR3 runs 12 residues. Germline V gene sequence: CDR1 MDHEN, CDR2 SYDVKM. The CDR3 spells CASSFRGREQFF. DNA for the CDR3: TGTGCCAGCAGTTTTCGAGGTCGCGAGCAGTTCTTC.

The rearrangement links TRBV7-3 to TRBJ2-3; weak D call: TRBD2 (6 bases). Per germline, CDR1 SGHTA and CDR2 FQGTGA. CDR3 length: 14 residues. Trimming left V 6 bases short and J 6 bases short, with 16 bases between. The CDR3 nucleotides are TGTGCCAGCAGATCGGGACTGGGAGACGATACGCAGTATTTT. This sequence encodes CASRSGLGDDTQYF.

In DNA form, the CDR3 reads TGTGCCAGCAGCTCCTCCCAGGGGATGGGGGAGCAGTACTTC. Translating it yields CASSSSQGMGEQYF. This chain joins TRBV9 and TRBJ2-7, with a possible D match to TRBD1 (6 bases). CDR1 and CDR2 (germline): SGDLS, YYNGEE. This CDR3 has 14 residues. V was clipped by 4 bases and J by 7 bases, with 18 bases between them.

V usage is TRBV23-1 and J usage is TRBJ1-1; 7 bases map to TRBD1. TRBV23-1 belongs to the ORF category, with a function that is uncertain. The CDR3 is 14 residues long. Germline trimming cut 2 bases from V and 1 base from J; bases unmatched to any gene: 1. CDR3 sequence reads: CASSQHRGNTEAFF. Written as DNA, the CDR3 is TGCGCCAGCAGTCAACACAGGGGGAACACTGAAGCTTTCTTT.

This sequence joins TRBV27 and TRBJ1-5; D gene uncertain. Germline CDR1 and CDR2: MNHEY and SMNVEV (reference sequence). V shed 2 bases and J shed 0 bases, with 8 bases lying between them. There are 15 residues in the CDR3. CDR3 amino acids: CASSLGGYSNQPQHF. The DNA for the CDR3 is TGTGCCAGCAGTTTAGGAGGGTATAGCAATCAGCCCCAGCATTTT.

The chain links TRBV30 to TRBJ2-5; D is perhaps TRBD1 (6 bases). The CDR3 contains 14 residues. Germline assignment: CDR1 GTSNPN and CDR2 SVGIG (reference sequence). Trimming cost V 0 bases and J 7 bases, with 15 bases left between them. The CDR3 spells CAWSVQGGTATQYF. CDR3 nucleotides: TGTGCCTGGAGTGTACAAGGGGGTACAGCGACCCAGTACTTC. Combining the CDR3 with reference TRBV30 and TRBJ2-5 gives the whole variable domain SQTIHQWPATLVQPVGSPLSLECTVEGTSNPNLYWYRQAAGRGLQLLFYSVGIGQISSEVPQNLSASRPQDRQFILSSKKLLLSDSGFYLCAWSVQGGTATQYFGPGTRLLVL.

The V and J genes are TRBV2 and TRBJ1-4; D uncertain. Germline V gene lookup returns CDR1 SNHLY and CDR2 FYNNEI. V lost 4 bases to trimming and J lost 8 bases, with 14 bases between them. This CDR3 spans 14 amino acids. The CDR3 loop is CASSGEALREKLFF. DNA for the CDR3: TGTGCCAGCAGTGGGGAGGCTTTAAGGGAAAAACTGTTTTTT.

V and J are TRBV5-4 and TRBJ2-5, with a possible D match to TRBD2 (5 bases). Germline-derived CDR1 and CDR2 are SGHNT and YYREEE (reference sequence). CDR3 size: 13 residues. V lost 4 bases to trimming and J lost 2 bases, with 9 bases between them. CDR3 protein: CASSREYQETQYF. CDR3 in DNA: TGTGCCAGCAGCAGGGAGTATCAAGAGACCCAGTACTTC.